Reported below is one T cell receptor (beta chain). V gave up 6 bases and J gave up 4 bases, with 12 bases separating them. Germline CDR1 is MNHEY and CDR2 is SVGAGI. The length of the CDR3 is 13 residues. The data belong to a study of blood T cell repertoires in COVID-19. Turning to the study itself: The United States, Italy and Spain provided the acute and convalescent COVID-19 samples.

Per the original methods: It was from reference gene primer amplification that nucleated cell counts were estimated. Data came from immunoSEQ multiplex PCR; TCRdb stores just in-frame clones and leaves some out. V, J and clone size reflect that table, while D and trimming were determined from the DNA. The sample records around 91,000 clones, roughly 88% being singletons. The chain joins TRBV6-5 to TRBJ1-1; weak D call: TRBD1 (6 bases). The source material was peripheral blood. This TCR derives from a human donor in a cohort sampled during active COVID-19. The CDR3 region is CASSLDSPTEAFF. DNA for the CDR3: TGTGCCAGCAGCTTGGACAGTCCCACTGAAGCTTTCTTT.